These T cell receptor beta chains were read from a single sample in a study of blood T cell repertoires in COVID-19. Assay used: immunoSEQ multiplex PCR; TCRdb lists only in-frame clones, some missing. The data hold roughly 14,000 clones, with 70% to 90% observed a single time. Sequenced input: peripheral blood. The receptors originated from a woman at least 80 years old with COVID-19, enrolled during active disease. Each CDR3 is given with its conserved first and last residue. The order of the fields is J gene, D gene, V gene, CDR3 protein, CDR3 DNA. D genes are given only for firm matches.

>TRBJ2-2|TRBD2|TRBV7-2
CASSLRPSGGFGELFF
TGTGCCAGCAGCTTAAGGCCTAGCGGGGGCTTCGGGGAGCTGTTTTTT
>TRBJ1-1|-|TRBV4-1
CASSKPDRNTEAFF
TGCGCCAGCAGCAAACCGGACAGGAACACTGAAGCTTTCTTT
>TRBJ2-7|-|TRBV7-2
CASSLNTGLMGEQYF
TGTGCCAGCAGCCTCAACACAGGGTTGATGGGTGAGCAGTACTTC
>TRBJ1-1|TRBD1|TRBV27
CASSLVAPGGQNTEAFF
TGTGCCAGCAGTTTAGTAGCGCCAGGGGGACAGAACACTGAAGCTTTCTTT
>TRBJ2-6|TRBD1|TRBV5-6
CASSLGTGRSGNVLTF
TGTGCCAGCAGCTTGGGGACAGGGCGCTCGGGCAACGTCCTGACTTTC
>TRBJ1-5|TRBD1|TRBV6-5
CASRRTGWSNQPQHF
TGTGCCAGCAGGCGGACAGGGTGGAGCAATCAGCCCCAGCATTTT
>TRBJ2-7|TRBD2|TRBV7-2
CASRMVAGYDEQYF
TGTGCCAGCAGGATGGTAGCGGGGTACGACGAGCAGTACTTC
>TRBJ2-3|-|TRBV12-2
CASRFLAGPSTDTQYF
TGTGCAAGTCGCTTCCTAGCGGGACCTAGCACAGATACGCAGTATTTT
>TRBJ2-5|TRBD2|TRBV7-9
CASSLGVAGGRETQYF
TGTGCCAGCAGCTTGGGAGTGGCGGGGGGACGAGAGACCCAGTACTTC
>TRBJ1-4|-|TRBV5-1
CASSSGGARGEKLFF
TGCGCCAGCAGCTCCGGGGGGGCCCGGGGAGAAAAACTGTTTTTT
>TRBJ2-4|TRBD2|TRBV4-1
CASSPGLAGPAKNIQYF
TGCGCCAGCAGCCCGGGACTAGCGGGGCCAGCCAAAAACATTCAGTACTTC
>TRBJ1-4|TRBD1|TRBV2
CASSEALRTGGFVNEKLFF
TGTGCCAGCAGTGAAGCGCTTAGAACAGGGGGGTTTGTTAATGAAAAACTGTTTTTT
>TRBJ1-3|-|TRBV28
CASRTGSDGNTIYF
TGTGCCAGCCGCACAGGGTCGGATGGAAACACCATATATTTT
>TRBJ2-7|TRBD1|TRBV9
CASSGRTGDHYEQYF
TGTGCCAGCAGCGGAAGGACAGGGGACCACTACGAGCAGTACTTC